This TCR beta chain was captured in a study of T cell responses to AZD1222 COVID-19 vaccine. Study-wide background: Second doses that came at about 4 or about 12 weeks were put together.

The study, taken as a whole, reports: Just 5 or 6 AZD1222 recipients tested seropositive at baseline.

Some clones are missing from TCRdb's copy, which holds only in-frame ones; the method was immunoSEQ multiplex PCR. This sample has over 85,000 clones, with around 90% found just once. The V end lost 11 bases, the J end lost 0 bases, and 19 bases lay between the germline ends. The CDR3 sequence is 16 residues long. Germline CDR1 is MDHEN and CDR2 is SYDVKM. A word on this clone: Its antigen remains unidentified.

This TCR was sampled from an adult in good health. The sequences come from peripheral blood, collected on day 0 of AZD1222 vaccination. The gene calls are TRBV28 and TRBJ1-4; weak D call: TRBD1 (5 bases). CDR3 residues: CASRRGGETTNEKLFF. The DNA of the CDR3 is TGTGCCTCAAGGCGTGGGGGGGAAACAACTAATGAAAAACTGTTTTTT.